The next 17 T cell receptor beta chains were all read from a single sample in a study of neurological immune-mediated disorders. The time point here: longitudinal time-point 2. TCRdb re-analysed the 5' RACE reads in MiXCR, keeping a single row per CDR3 protein. The repertoire holds about 49,000 distinct CDR3 sequences, with about 12% as singletons. The sequenced sample was PBMCs. The source of these receptors is a male donor with HTLV-1-associated myelopathy (HAM/TSP).

This clonotype appeared many times. This rearrangement joins TRBV5-4 to TRBJ2-3; possibly TRBD1 for D (5 bases). This CDR3 comprises 13 residues. Trimming removed 7 bases from V and 5 bases from J, with 14 bases in between. In germline, CDR1 is SGHNT, CDR2 YYREEE (reference sequence). This CDR3 is CASHEQGGDTQYF. Here the CDR3 DNA reads TGTGCCAGCCACGAGCAGGGCGGAGATACGCAGTATTTT.

This clonotype was seen repeatedly, ten times or more. The rearrangement joins TRBV7-9 to TRBJ2-7; D gene uncertain. Germline loops: CDR1 SEHNR, CDR2 FQNEAQ (reference sequence). This CDR3 comprises 15 residues. Trimming shortened V by 4 bases and J by 4 bases, and 17 bases separated the two germline ends. The CDR3 loop is CASSYDTPLIYEQYF. The DNA of the CDR3 is TGTGCCAGCAGCTATGACACTCCTCTAATTTACGAGCAGTACTTC.

The CDR3 DNA follows: TGCGCCAGCAGCTGGTCATTTGGGGTCTGGCCTGGCTACACCTTC. This gives the protein CASSWSFGVWPGYTF. The chain is built from TRBV5-1 and TRBJ1-2, with D hard to call. Trimming cost V 3 bases and J 7 bases, with 19 bases left between them. The CDR3 covers 15 residues. Germline CDR1 SGHRS, CDR2 YFSETQ.

As to this clonotype: A much larger clone is a single base away; this may be a read error. The chain links TRBV18 to TRBJ1-1; TRBD1 aligns across 10 bases. Germline values: CDR1 KGHSH, CDR2 LQKENI. The CDR3 extends over 14 amino acids. CDR3 in amino acids: CDSSFGQGDTEAFF. Here the CDR3 DNA reads TGTGACAGCTCATTTGGACAGGGGGACACTGAAGCTTTCTTT.

This clonotype was recorded many times. The V gene is TRBV5-1, the J gene TRBJ1-2, with a tentative D call TRBD1 (5 bases). Germline V CDR1 and CDR2: SGHRS, YFSETQ. CDR3 length equals 20 residues. Trimming stripped 0 bases from V and 0 bases from J, with 24 bases between. The DNA of the CDR3 is TGCGCCAGCAGCTTGGTCCTTCCCGGGCCCCGTTTGGGGGCTAACTATGGCTACACCTTC. Its translation is CASSLVLPGPRLGANYGYTF.

This clonotype was seen at least ten times. The gene calls are TRBV9 and TRBJ2-3; D not certain. The CDR3 contains 13 residues. The germline V gene encodes CDR1 SGDLS and CDR2 YYNGEE. V shed 7 bases and J shed 1 base, with 10 bases lying between them. The CDR3 loop reads CASGPPRTDTQYF. For the CDR3, the DNA is TGTGCCAGCGGGCCCCCTCGCACAGATACGCAGTATTTT. The entire variable domain, with the rest obtained from reference TRBV9 and TRBJ2-3, is as follows: DSGVTQTPKHLITATGQRVTLRCSPRSGDLSVYWYQQSLDQGLQFLIQYYNGEERAKGNILERFSAQQFPDLHSELNLSSLELGDSALYFCASGPPRTDTQYFGPGTRLTVL.

This clonotype has at least ten counts. The chain couples TRBV5-1 to TRBJ2-3, with no clear D. The CDR3 sequence is 13 residues long. V shed 0 bases and J shed 10 bases, with 12 bases lying between them. Germline CDR1 reads SGHRS; CDR2 reads YFSETQ. This CDR3 is CASSLASRSAQYF. The CDR3 DNA follows: TGCGCCAGCAGCTTGGCCTCCCGATCCGCGCAGTATTTT.

This clonotype was recorded many times. The chain joins TRBV20-1 to TRBJ2-7; maybe TRBD2 (6 bases). CDR3 length: 13 residues. Trimming took 3 bases from V and 7 from J, leaving 16 bases between them. Germline V CDR1 and CDR2: DFQATT, SNEGSKA (reference sequence). CDR3 DNA: TGCAGTGCTAGGCCGCCTGGGACTTTGGAGCAGTACTTC. Amino acid sequence: CSARPPGTLEQYF.

This clonotype was detected many times. V usage is TRBV20-1 and J usage is TRBJ2-3; 12 bases line up with TRBD2. With 5 bases clipped from V and 0 bases from J, the junction kept 6 bases outside the gene matches. This CDR3 is 16 amino acids long. CDR1 is DFQATT, CDR2 SNEGSKA, per germline (reference sequence). This chain's CDR3 is CSALAGGRESTDTQYF. The CDR3 DNA reads as TGCAGTGCTCTAGCGGGGGGGAGGGAGAGCACAGATACGCAGTATTTT.

This clonotype was seen repeatedly, ten times or more. The chain joins TRBV14 to TRBJ2-2, with D possibly being TRBD2 (5 bases). This CDR3 is 14 amino acids long. Trimming cost V 5 bases and J 2 bases, with 9 bases left between them. The V gene's germline CDR1 is SGHDN and CDR2 FVKESK. CDR3 nucleotide sequence: TGTGCCAGCAGCGTAGACTATAACACCGGGGAGCTGTTTTTT. It is translated as CASSVDYNTGELFF. The entire variable domain, with the rest obtained from reference TRBV14 and TRBJ2-2, is as follows: EAGVTQFPSHSVIEKGQTVTLRCDPISGHDNLYWYRRVMGKEIKFLLHFVKESKQDESGMPNNRFLAERTGGTYSTLKVQPAELEDSGVYFCASSVDYNTGELFFGEGSRLTVL.

This clonotype has ten or more counts. The CDR3 reads CASSLALKNTEAFF. CDR3 sequence (DNA): TGTGCCAGCAGCTTAGCGTTGAAGAACACTGAAGCTTTCTTT. The chain links TRBV7-6 to TRBJ1-1; D is undetermined. The CDR3 is made up of 14 amino acids. V was trimmed by 0 bases and J by 1 base, leaving 6 bases between them. CDR1 is SGHVS and CDR2 is FNYEAQ in the germline V gene.

On this clonotype: This could be a read error, since a much larger clone is one nucleotide away. The CDR3 DNA sequence: TGCATCGCCTGGACAGGGGGCGAAGACGAGCAGTACTTC. Translating it yields CIAWTGGEDEQYF. The V gene is TRBV29-1, the J gene TRBJ2-7; 11 bases fit TRBD1. This CDR3 has 13 residues. CDR1 and CDR2 (germline): SQVTM, ANQGSEA.

The chain recombines TRBV24-1 with TRBJ1-5; D may be TRBD1 (5 bases). Between the trimmed V and J ends, which lost 4 bases and 2 bases, there was a span of 14 bases. CDR3 length: 16 residues. Germline assignment: CDR1 KGHDR and CDR2 SFDVKD. The CDR3 sequence is CATSEGGGARNQPQHF. In DNA, the CDR3 is TGTGCCACCAGTGAGGGCGGGGGAGCGCGCAATCAGCCCCAGCATTTT.

This clonotype appeared a few times. The DNA for the CDR3 is TGTGCCAGCAGCTTAGGTGTCCCGGTAGCGACCATATATTTT. The encoded protein is CASSLGVPVATIYF. This chain uses TRBV11-3 with TRBJ1-3; D is unresolved. Germline values: CDR1 SGHNT, CDR2 YENEEA. The length of the CDR3 is 14 residues. Trimming cost V 1 base and J 10 bases, with 14 bases left between them.

At least ten counts were recorded for this clonotype. J is TRBJ2-1 and V is TRBV21-1. TRBV21-1 is designated a pseudogene. CDR3 length: 13 amino acids. The CDR3 protein is CARDGTLHNEQFF. The CDR3 region has the DNA TGTGCCAGAGACGGAACACTCCACAATGAGCAGTTCTTC.

This clonotype showed up many times. The CDR3: CASSLGAQKNSPLHF. CDR3 in DNA: TGCGCCAGCAGCTTGGGGGCTCAGAAAAATTCACCCCTCCACTTT. The chain combines TRBV5-1 with TRBJ1-6; D is uncertain. The CDR3 runs 15 residues. V was pared by 0 bases and J by 7 bases, with 11 bases between. Germline V gives CDR1 SGHRS, CDR2 YFSETQ. The full variable domain, rest sourced from reference TRBV5-1 and TRBJ1-6, is KAGVTQTPRYLIKTRGQQVTLSCSPISGHRSVSWYQQTPGQGLQFLFEYFSETQRNKGNFPGRFSGRQFSNSRSEMNVSTLELGDSALYLCASSLGAQKNSPLHFGNGTRLTVT.

The sample holds many counts of this clonotype. This chain uses TRBV6-1 with TRBJ1-5; D is possibly TRBD1 (6 bases). Germline CDR1 is MNHNS and CDR2 is SASEGT. The CDR3 is 16 residues long. Trimming cost V 4 bases and J 4 bases, with 17 bases left between them. CDR3 coding DNA: TGTGCCAGCAGTGCCAACAGGGTTGCGTGGAATCAGCCCCAGCATTTT. Translated: CASSANRVAWNQPQHF.